The entry below gives a single TCR beta chain sequence along with its context. As processed by the authors: Estimation of nucleated cell counts relied on the amplification of reference gene primers. Repertoires were generated with immunoSEQ multiplex PCR, while TCRdb's copy carries only in-frame clones and drops some. Clone size and the V and J calls come from that table; the DNA yielded D and trimming. Seen here are approximately 100,000 clones, around 90% observed once, and the top ten hold around 6%. The source of the sample is a study of blood T cell repertoires in COVID-19. This receptor was taken from a woman aged 55-75 years with acute or convalescent COVID-19. The source material was peripheral blood.

The CDR3 nucleotides are TGTGCCAGCAGCTTAACACCGGGACTAGCAACCGGGGAGCTGTTTTTT. Encoded protein: CASSLTPGLATGELFF. This chain links TRBV7-3 with TRBJ2-2; 9 nucleotides line up with TRBD2. V was clipped by 0 bases and J by 5 bases; unmatched bases: 4. CDR1 and CDR2 (germline): SGHTA, FQGTGA. The length of the CDR3 is 16 residues.